This T cell receptor beta chain was sequenced during a study of blood T cells in healthy people across ages. Sample-barcoded 5' priming and a J-beta primer mix drove a second PCR of roughly 6 to 12 cycles. TCRdb analysed the 5' RACE reads with MiXCR anew, one entry per CDR3 protein. The data contain 800,000 to 1,300,000 distinct CDR3 sequences, approximately 26% of them singletons. Trimming took 5 bases from V and 6 from J, leaving 22 bases between them. Germline CDR1 and CDR2: SEHNR and FQNEAQ (reference sequence). This CDR3 is 16 amino acids long. Another study also made use of these data, one on T cells of mothers and their children. That study reports: cDNA was made from all extracted RNA, around 1.5 ug per 15 ul.

This chain joins TRBV7-9 and TRBJ1-1; no firm D call. The sequence was collected from a girl aged 2-10 years in good health. The sample was blood. For the CDR3, the DNA is TGTGCCAGCAGCCCCCGTGGCGTGTCGGGATACTCTGAAGCTTTCTTT. Amino acid sequence: CASSPRGVSGYSEAFF.